This TCR beta chain was identified during a study of OX40 agonist ivuxolimab in advanced cancers. Libraries were prepared by immunoSEQ multiplex PCR; TCRdb keeps only in-frame clonotypes and omits some of them. The table includes tens of thousands of clones, roughly 86% detected once. This CDR3 region has 13 residues. CDR1 SQVTM and CDR2 ANQGSEA come from the germline V gene. V lost 4 bases to trimming and J lost 3 bases, with 12 bases between them. The receptor was isolated from an adult with an advanced solid tumor such as melanoma, head and neck, liver or kidney cancer. Sequences were derived from CD4+ or CD8+ T cells sorted from blood, sampled in a trial of the OX40 agonist ivuxolimab. The chain employs TRBV29-1 and TRBJ1-2; no definite D call. This CDR3 reads CSVGDRGDYGYTF. The CDR3 DNA is TGCAGCGTTGGCGACCGTGGTGACTATGGCTACACCTTC.